Below, one T cell receptor beta chain is given with its context. In the original workflow: Ranging from roughly 20,000 to 750,000, TCR counts per sample had a median value of approximately 95,000. TCRdb re-analysed the RACE reads in MiXCR, keeping a single row per CDR3 protein. None of the V and J calls come from the authors' own analysis; TCRdb made them. The profile shows approximately 40,000 distinct CDR3 sequences, 3% to 3.5% of them singletons. This sample stems from a study of human T cells and chemical hapten exposure. Overall study context: Recorded diagnoses among the mostly female patients were alopecia areata, totalis or universalis.

Germline CDR1 SGHTA, CDR2 FQGNSA. This CDR3 is built from 15 residues. V dropped 6 bases and J dropped 2 bases, with 17 bases sitting between them. Time point described: patch test 2, 6 weeks after DPC sensitization. Indicated treatment: therapeutic diphenylcyclopropenone sensitization with weekly scalp DPC. Total RNA was extracted from unfractionated whole blood. This sequence originates from a man aged 40-55 years with alopecia areata. Some clones in this sample may be carry-over from other donors' samples. This rearrangement joins TRBV7-2 to TRBJ2-7, with D possibly matching TRBD2 (5 bases). The source was whole blood, collected in connection with sensitization to the hapten diphenylcyclopropenone (DPC). CDR3 sequence: CASRPVVANTYEQYF. In DNA, the CDR3 is TGTGCCAGCAGGCCAGTAGTAGCGAACACCTACGAGCAGTACTTC.